Each of the 11 T cell receptor beta chains below was sequenced from the same sample in a study of blood T cell repertoires in COVID-19. Assay used: immunoSEQ multiplex PCR; TCRdb lists only in-frame clones, some missing. The profile shows 440,000 or so clones, roughly 90% of them singletons. Sample: peripheral blood. These receptors were taken from a woman between 40 and 50 years old with COVID-19, enrolled during active disease.

The rearrangement uses TRBV24-1 and TRBJ2-2, with D possibly being TRBD2 (7 bases). This CDR3 has 16 amino acids. Germline CDR1 and CDR2: KGHDR and SFDVKD. Trimming took off 5 bases at V and 1 base at J, with 13 bases between the two ends. For the CDR3, the DNA is TGTGCCACCAGTGGCACGGGGGGACAGAACACCGGGGAGCTGTTTTTT. Translation: CATSGTGGQNTGELFF.

This chain links TRBV18 with TRBJ2-7; 10 nucleotides align to TRBD1. V trimming: 2 bases; J trimming: 2 bases; junction bases outside the gene matches: 6. This CDR3 has 16 amino acids. CDR1 is KGHSH and CDR2 is LQKENI in the germline V gene. CDR3 sequence reads: CASSPSVGTGAYEQYF. In DNA form, the CDR3 reads TGTGCCAGCTCACCAAGTGTTGGGACAGGGGCCTACGAGCAGTACTTC. The full variable domain, its missing parts supplied by reference TRBV18 and TRBJ2-7, is NAGVMQNPRHLVRRRGQEARLRCSPMKGHSHVYWYRQLPEEGLKFMVYLQKENIIDESGMPKERFSAEFPKEGPSILRIQQVVRGDSAAYFCASSPSVGTGAYEQYFGPGTRLTVT.

J is TRBJ1-5 and V is TRBV27; the D gene is possibly TRBD1 (6 bases). This CDR3 has 16 amino acids. Between the trimmed V and J ends, which lost 5 bases and 9 bases, there was a span of 23 bases. CDR1 is MNHEY and CDR2 is SMNVEV in the germline V gene (reference sequence). The DNA for the CDR3 is TGTGCCAGCAGTCCGGGACACCCCGGGGGGGGTGGGCCCCAGCATTTT. Protein product: CASSPGHPGGGGPQHF.

V is TRBV23-1 and J is TRBJ1-2, with D possibly TRBD1 on 6 matching bases. TRBV23-1 counts as an open reading frame of uncertain function. The CDR3 runs to 16 residues. The V end was cut by 0 bases, the J end by 2 bases, with 13 bases between. The CDR3 nucleotides are TGCGCCAGCAGTCAATCTGGGCGACAGGAGAACTATGGCTACACCTTC. This codes for CASSQSGRQENYGYTF.

This chain links TRBV6-5 with TRBJ2-7; D might be TRBD2 (5 bases). V was pared by 0 bases and J by 2 bases, with 8 bases between. The CDR3 consists of 14 residues. The germline CDR1 and CDR2 sequences are MNHEY and SVGAGI. Here the CDR3 DNA reads TGTGCCAGCAGTTACTCGAGGGCAGCCTACGAGCAGTACTTC. Its translation: CASSYSRAAYEQYF.

The chain links TRBV19 to TRBJ1-4, with 8 nucleotides matching TRBD1. The CDR3 totals 14 residues. CDR1 and CDR2 from the germline V gene are LNHDA and SQIVND (reference sequence). J was trimmed by 2 bases and V by 8 bases; bases with no gene match: 4. CDR3: CASSRQGTNEKLFF. The CDR3 DNA reads as TGTGCCAGTTCCCGACAGGGGACTAATGAAAAACTGTTTTTT.

The chain links TRBV7-2 to TRBJ1-1; D is perhaps TRBD1 (5 bases). The CDR3 extends over 12 amino acids. Germline V gives CDR1 SGHTA, CDR2 FQGNSA. V was shortened by 5 bases and J by 11 bases, with 15 bases between the two germline ends. The CDR3 spells CASSIGPSGAFF. Here the CDR3 DNA reads TGTGCCAGCAGCATAGGACCCTCAGGGGCTTTCTTT.

The J gene is TRBJ1-5, the V gene TRBV5-6; the match to TRBD1 covers 12 bases. Germline V lookup: CDR1 SGHDT, CDR2 YYEEEE. The V gene end was trimmed by 4 bases and the J gene end by 5 bases; junction bases not matched to a gene: 7. The CDR3 runs 16 residues. CDR3: CASSPHGTGGDQPQHF. Here the CDR3 DNA reads TGTGCCAGCAGCCCCCACGGGACAGGGGGCGATCAGCCCCAGCATTTT.

The V and J genes are TRBV9 and TRBJ2-1; 9 bases agree with TRBD2. The trim removed 0 bases at V and 6 bases at J, leaving 4 bases unmatched. Per the germline V gene, CDR1 is SGDLS and CDR2 is YYNGEE. The CDR3 is 15 residues long. The CDR3 DNA reads TGTGCCAGCAGCGTAGTTTCAGCGGGGGGCAATGAGCAGTTCTTC. Residues: CASSVVSAGGNEQFF.

This CDR3 is CSVQRDRDRGYEQYF. CDR3 DNA: TGCAGCGTCCAGAGAGACCGGGACAGGGGGTACGAGCAGTACTTC. This chain links TRBV29-1 with TRBJ2-7, with 11 bases lining up with TRBD1. The germline V gene has CDR1 SQVTM and CDR2 ANQGSEA. The CDR3 runs 15 residues. V was pared by 6 bases and J by 4 bases, with 11 bases of the junction left unmatched.

The gene calls are TRBV7-9 and TRBJ2-5; TRBD1 agrees at 8 bases. This CDR3 spans 13 amino acids. Germline lookup yields CDR1 SEHNR and CDR2 FQNEAQ (reference sequence). V gave up 7 bases and J gave up 4 bases; unmatched junction bases: 5. In nucleotides, the CDR3 is TGTGCCAGCACACGACAGGGGCGAGAGACCCAGTACTTC. Its translation is CASTRQGRETQYF.